Sequencing of this TCR beta chain was carried out in a study of shared clonotypes between healthy human individuals. Study at large: Those who served as donors were a couple of women and a few men between the ages of 18 and 49.

There are 13 residues in the CDR3. Trimming stripped 7 bases from V and 6 bases from J, with 13 bases between. Germline CDR1 is MDHEN and CDR2 is SYDVKM. Only Caucasian adults living in Nashville, Tennessee made up the donor group. Genomic DNA came from tens of millions of PBMCs in unsorted samples. The method was immunoSEQ multiplex PCR; TCRdb's version includes in-frame clones alone and lacks a portion of them. The sample yields about 490,000 clones, 70% to 80% seen once. About this clone itself: The antigen is undetermined.

Study-level findings and limits: Only blood underwent sampling, and tissue repertoires likely differ.

The rearrangement links TRBV28 to TRBJ1-5; possible D gene TRBD1, 5 bases. The clonotype originates from a woman aged 40 to 50 in good health. Some clones in this sample may be carry-over from other donors' samples. The source material was PBMCs. As DNA, the CDR3 is TGTGCCAGCAAAGGCAGGGCAGGTCAGCCCCAGCATTTT. Protein: CASKGRAGQPQHF. The whole variable domain, filled in from reference TRBV28 and TRBJ1-5, reads DVKVTQSSRYLVKRTGEKVFLECVQDMDHENMFWYRQDPGLGLRLIYFSYDVKMKEKGDIPEGYSVSREKKERFSLILESASTNQTSMYLCASKGRAGQPQHFGDGTRLSIL.